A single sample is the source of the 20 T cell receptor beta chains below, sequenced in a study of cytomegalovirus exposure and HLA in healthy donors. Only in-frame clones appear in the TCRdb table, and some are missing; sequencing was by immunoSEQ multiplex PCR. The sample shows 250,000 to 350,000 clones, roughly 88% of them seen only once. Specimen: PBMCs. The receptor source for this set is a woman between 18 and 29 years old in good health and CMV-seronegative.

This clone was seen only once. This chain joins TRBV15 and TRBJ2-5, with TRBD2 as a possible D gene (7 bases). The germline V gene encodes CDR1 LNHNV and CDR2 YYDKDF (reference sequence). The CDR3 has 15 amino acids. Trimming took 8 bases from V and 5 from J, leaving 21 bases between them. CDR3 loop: CATGARRGPGETQYF. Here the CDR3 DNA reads TGTGCCACCGGGGCCAGGCGGGGGCCAGGGGAGACCCAGTACTTC.

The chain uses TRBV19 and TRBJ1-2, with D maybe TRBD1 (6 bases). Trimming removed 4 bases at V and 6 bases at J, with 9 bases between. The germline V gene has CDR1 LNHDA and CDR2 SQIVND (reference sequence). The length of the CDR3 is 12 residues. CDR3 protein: CASSRTEHGYTF. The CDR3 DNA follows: TGTGCCAGTAGTAGGACAGAGCATGGCTACACCTTC. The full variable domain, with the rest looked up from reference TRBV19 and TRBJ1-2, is DGGITQSPKYLFRKEGQNVTLSCEQNLNHDAMYWYRQDPGQGLRLIYYSQIVNDFQKGDIAEGYSVSREKKESFPLTVTSAQKNPTAFYLCASSRTEHGYTFGSGTRLTVV.

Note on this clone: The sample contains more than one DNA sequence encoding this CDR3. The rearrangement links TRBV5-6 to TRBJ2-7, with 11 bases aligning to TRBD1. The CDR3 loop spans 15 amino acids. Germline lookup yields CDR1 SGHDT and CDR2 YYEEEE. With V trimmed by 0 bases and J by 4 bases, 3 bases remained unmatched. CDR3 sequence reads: CASSLGGQGAYEQYF. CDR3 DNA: TGTGCCAGCAGCTTGGGTGGACAGGGGGCATACGAGCAGTACTTC.

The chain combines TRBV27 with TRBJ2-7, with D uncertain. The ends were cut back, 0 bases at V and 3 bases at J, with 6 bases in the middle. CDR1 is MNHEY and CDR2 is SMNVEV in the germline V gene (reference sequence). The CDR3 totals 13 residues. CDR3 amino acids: CASSLSPIYEQYF. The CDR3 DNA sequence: TGTGCCAGCAGTTTATCCCCAATCTACGAGCAGTACTTC.

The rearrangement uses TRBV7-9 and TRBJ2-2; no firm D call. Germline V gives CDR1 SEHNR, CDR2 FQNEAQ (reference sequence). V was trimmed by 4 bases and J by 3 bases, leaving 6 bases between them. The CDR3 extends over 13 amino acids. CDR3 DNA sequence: TGTGCCAGCAGCTATTACTACACCGGGGAGCTGTTTTTT. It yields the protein CASSYYYTGELFF.

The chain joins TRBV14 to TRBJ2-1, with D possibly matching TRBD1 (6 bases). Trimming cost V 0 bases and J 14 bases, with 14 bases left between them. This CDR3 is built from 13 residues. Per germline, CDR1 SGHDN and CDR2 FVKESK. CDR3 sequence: CASSQDGRGKKFF. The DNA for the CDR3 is TGTGCCAGCAGCCAAGACGGAAGGGGGAAGAAGTTCTTC.

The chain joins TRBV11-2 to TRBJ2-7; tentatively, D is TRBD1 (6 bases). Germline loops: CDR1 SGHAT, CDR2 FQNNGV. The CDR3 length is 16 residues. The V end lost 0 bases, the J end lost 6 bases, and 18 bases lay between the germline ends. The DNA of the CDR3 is TGTGCCAGCAGCTTAGATCTAATACAGGGTTCTAGCGAGCAGTACTTC. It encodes CASSLDLIQGSSEQYF.

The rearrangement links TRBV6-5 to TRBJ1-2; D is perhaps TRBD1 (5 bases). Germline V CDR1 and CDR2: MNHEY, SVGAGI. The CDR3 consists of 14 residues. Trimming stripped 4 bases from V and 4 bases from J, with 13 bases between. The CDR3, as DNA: TGTGCCAGCAGTTTGGACATTAAGGCCTATGGCTACACCTTC. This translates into CASSLDIKAYGYTF.

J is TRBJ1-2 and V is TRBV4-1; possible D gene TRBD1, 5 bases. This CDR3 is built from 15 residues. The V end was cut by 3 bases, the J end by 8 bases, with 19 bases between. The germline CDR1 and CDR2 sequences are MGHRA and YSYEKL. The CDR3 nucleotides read TGCGCCAGCAGCCACCCCGGGGGAGGCCAGGGCGGCTACACCTTC. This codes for CASSHPGGGQGGYTF.

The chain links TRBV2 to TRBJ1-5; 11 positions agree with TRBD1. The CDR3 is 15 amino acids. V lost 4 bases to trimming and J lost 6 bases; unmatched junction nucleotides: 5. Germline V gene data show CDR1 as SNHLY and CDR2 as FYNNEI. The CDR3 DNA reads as TGTGCCAGCAGTGGGACAGGGGGCAACAGTCAGCCCCAGCATTTT. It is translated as CASSGTGGNSQPQHF.

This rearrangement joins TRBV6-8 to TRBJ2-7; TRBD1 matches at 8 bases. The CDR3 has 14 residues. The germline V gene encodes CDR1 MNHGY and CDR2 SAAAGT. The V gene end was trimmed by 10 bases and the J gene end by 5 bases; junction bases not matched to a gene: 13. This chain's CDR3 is CAINPIDRGNEQYF. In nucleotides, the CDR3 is TGTGCCATCAATCCTATAGACAGGGGTAACGAGCAGTACTTC.

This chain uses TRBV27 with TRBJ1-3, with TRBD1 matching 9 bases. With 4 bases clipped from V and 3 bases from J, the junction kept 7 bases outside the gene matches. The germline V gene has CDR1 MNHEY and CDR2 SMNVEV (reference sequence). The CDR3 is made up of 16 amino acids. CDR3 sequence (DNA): TGTGCCAGCAGTTCATTACAGGGGGCTGGTGGAAACACCATATATTTT. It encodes CASSSLQGAGGNTIYF.

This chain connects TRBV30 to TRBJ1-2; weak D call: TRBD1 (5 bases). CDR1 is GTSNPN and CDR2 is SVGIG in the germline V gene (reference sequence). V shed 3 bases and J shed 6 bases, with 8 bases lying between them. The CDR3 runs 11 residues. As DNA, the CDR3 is TGTGCCTGGAGCGGGGGGGATGGCTACACCTTC. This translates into CAWSGGDGYTF.

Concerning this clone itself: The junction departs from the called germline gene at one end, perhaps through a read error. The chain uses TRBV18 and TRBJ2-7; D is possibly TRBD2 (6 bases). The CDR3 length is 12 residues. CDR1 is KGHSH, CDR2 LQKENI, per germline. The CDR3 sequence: CASSPEPGLLNF. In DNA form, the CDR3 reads TGTGCCAGCTCACCAGAACCGGGACTCCTCAACTTC.

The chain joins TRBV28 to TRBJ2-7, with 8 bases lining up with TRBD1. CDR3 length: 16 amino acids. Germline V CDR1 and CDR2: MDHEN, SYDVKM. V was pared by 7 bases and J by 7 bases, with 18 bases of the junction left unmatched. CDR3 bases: TGTGCCAGCACCCCCCCGGGACAGGAGCGCCTCTGGGAGCAGTACTTC. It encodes CASTPPGQERLWEQYF.

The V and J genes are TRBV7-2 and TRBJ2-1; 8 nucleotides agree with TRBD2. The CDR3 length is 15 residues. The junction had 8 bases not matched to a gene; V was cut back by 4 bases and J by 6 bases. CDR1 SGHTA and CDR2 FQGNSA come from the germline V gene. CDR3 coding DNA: TGTGCCAGCAGCTCGGAAGGGACTAGAGGCAATGAGCAGTTCTTC. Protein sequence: CASSSEGTRGNEQFF.

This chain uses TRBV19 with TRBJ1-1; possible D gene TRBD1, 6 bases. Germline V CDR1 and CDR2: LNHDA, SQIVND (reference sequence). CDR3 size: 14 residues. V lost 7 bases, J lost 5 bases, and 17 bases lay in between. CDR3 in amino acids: CASTPDSLGTEAFF. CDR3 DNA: TGTGCCAGTACCCCGGACAGCCTGGGGACTGAAGCTTTCTTT.

The CDR3 protein is CASSIVAGASPYEQYF. The CDR3 DNA reads as TGTGCCAGTAGTATAGTAGCAGGGGCCTCGCCTTACGAGCAGTACTTC. The chain carries TRBV19 and TRBJ2-7, with a tentative D call TRBD1 (6 bases). The length of the CDR3 is 16 residues. Germline V gene lookup returns CDR1 LNHDA and CDR2 SQIVND (reference sequence). Trimming took off 1 base at V and 4 bases at J, with 17 bases between the two ends. The variable domain in full, completed from reference TRBV19 and TRBJ2-7, reads DGGITQSPKYLFRKEGQNVTLSCEQNLNHDAMYWYRQDPGQGLRLIYYSQIVNDFQKGDIAEGYSVSREKKESFPLTVTSAQKNPTAFYLCASSIVAGASPYEQYFGPGTRLTVT.

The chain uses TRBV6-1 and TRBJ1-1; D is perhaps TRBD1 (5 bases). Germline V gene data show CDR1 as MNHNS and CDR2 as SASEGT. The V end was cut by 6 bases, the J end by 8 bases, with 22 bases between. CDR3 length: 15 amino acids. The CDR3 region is CASSLRAGTVAEAFF. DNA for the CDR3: TGTGCCAGCAGCCTCAGAGCGGGGACTGTAGCCGAAGCTTTCTTT.

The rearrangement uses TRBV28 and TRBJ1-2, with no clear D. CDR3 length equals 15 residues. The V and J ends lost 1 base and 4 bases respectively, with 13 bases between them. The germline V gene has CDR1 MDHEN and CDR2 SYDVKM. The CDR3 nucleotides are TGTGCCAGCAGTTTATTGGCGGGCATAGGCTATGGCTACACCTTC. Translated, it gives CASSLLAGIGYGYTF.